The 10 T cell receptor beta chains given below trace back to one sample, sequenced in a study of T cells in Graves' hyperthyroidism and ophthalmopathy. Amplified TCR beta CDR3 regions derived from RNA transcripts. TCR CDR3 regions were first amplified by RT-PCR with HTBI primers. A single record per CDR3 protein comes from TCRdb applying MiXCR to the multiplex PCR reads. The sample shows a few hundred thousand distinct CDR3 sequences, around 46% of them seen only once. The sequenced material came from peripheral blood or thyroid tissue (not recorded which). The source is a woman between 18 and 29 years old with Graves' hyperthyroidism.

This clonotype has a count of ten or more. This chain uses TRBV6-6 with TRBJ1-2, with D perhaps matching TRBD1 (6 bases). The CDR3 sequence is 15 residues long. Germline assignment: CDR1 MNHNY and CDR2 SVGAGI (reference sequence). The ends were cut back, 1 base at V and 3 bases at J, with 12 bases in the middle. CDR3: CASSYLGAQDYGYTF. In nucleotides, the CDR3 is TGTGCCAGCAGTTACTTGGGGGCGCAGGACTATGGCTACACCTTC.

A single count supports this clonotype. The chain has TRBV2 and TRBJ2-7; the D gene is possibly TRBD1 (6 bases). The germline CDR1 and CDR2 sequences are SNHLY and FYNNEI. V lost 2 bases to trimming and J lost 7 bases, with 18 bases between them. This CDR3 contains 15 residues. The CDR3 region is CASSERGRGSGEQYF. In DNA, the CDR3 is TGTGCCAGCAGTGAACGGGGCAGGGGTTCCGGGGAGCAGTACTTC. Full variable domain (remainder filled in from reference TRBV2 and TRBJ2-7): EPEVTQTPSHQVTQMGQEVILRCVPISNHLYFYWYRQILGQKVEFLVSFYNNEISEKSEIFDDQFSVERPDGSNFTLKIRSTKLEDSAMYFCASSERGRGSGEQYFGPGTRLTVT.

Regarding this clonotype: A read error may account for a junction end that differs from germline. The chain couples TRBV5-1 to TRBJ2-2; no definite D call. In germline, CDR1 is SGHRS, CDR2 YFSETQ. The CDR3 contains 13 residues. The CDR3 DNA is TGCGCCAGCAGCTTGGCGAACTCCGGGGAGCTGTTTTTT. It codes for CASSLANSGELFF.

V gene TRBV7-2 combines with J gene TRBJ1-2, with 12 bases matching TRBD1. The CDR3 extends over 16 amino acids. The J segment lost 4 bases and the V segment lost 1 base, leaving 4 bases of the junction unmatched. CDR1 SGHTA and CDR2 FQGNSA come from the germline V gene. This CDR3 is CASSLVGTGGPYGYTF. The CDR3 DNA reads TGTGCCAGCAGCTTAGTGGGGACAGGGGGCCCCTATGGCTACACCTTC.

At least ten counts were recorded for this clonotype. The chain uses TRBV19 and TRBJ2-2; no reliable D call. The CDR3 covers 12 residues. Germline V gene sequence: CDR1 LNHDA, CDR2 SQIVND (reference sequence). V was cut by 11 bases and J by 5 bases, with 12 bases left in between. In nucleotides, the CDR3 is TGTGCCGTTGTTACCCGGACCGGGGAGCTGTTTTTT. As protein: CAVVTRTGELFF.

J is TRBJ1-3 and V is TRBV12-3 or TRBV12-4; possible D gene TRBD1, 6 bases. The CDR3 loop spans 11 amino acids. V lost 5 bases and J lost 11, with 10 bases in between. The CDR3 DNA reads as TGTGCCAGCAGTCCGGACAGTGCCATATATTTT. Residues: CASSPDSAIYF.

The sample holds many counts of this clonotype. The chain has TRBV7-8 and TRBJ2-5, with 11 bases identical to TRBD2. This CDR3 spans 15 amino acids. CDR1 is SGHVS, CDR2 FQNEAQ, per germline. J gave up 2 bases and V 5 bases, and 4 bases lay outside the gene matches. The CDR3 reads CASSKLAGEQETQYF. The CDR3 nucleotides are TGTGCCAGCAGCAAACTAGCGGGAGAACAAGAGACCCAGTACTTC. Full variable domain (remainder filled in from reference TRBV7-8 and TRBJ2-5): GAGVSQSPRYKVAKRGQDVALRCDPISGHVSLFWYQQALGQGPEFLTYFQNEAQLDKSGLPSDRFFAERPEGSVSTLKIQRTQQEDSAVYLCASSKLAGEQETQYFGPGTRLLVL.

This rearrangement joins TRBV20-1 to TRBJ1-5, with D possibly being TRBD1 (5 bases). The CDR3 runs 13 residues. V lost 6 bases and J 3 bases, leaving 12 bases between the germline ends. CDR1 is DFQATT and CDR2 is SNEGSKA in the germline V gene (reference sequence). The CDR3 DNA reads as TGCAGTGCAAAATCGGGGGACAATCAGCCCCAGCATTTT. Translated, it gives CSAKSGDNQPQHF.

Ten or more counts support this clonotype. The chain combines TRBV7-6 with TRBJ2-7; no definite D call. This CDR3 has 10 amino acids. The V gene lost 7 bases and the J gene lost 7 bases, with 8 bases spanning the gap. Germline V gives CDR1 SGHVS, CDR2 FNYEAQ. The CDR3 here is CASTPLEQYF. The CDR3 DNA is TGTGCCAGCACCCCCCTAGAGCAGTACTTC.

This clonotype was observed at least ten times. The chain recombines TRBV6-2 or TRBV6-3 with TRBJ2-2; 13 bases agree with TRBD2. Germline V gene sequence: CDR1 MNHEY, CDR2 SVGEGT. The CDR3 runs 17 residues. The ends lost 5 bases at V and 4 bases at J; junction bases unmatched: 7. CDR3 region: CASSPTGLAGRTGELFF. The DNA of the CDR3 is TGTGCCAGCAGTCCGACGGGACTAGCGGGACGCACCGGGGAGCTGTTTTTT.